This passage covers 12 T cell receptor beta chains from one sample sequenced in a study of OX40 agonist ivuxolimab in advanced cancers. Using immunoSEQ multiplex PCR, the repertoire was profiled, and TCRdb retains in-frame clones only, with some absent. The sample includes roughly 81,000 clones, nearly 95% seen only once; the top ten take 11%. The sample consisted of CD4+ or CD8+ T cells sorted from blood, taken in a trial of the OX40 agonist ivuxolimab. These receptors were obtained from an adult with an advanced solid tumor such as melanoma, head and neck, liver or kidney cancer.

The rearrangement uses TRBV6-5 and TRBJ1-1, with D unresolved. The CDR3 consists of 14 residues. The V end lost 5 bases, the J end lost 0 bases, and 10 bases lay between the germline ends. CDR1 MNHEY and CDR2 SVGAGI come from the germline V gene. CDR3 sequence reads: CASSLGQMNTEAFF. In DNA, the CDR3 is TGTGCCAGCAGTCTCGGGCAAATGAACACTGAAGCTTTCTTT.

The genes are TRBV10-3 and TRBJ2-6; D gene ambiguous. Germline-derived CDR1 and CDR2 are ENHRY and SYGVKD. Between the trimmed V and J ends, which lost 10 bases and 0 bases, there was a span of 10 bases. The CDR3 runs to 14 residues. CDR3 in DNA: TGTGCCACCTTGTCCAGCTCTGGGGCCAACGTCCTGACTTTC. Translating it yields CATLSSSGANVLTF.

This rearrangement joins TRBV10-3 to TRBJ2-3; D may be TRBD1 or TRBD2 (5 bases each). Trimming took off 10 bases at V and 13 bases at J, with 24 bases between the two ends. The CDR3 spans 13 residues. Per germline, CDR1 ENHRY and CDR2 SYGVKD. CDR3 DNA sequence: TGTGCCACTACCTACGGGGTCCGGGACCCCAAGTATTTT. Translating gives CATTYGVRDPKYF.

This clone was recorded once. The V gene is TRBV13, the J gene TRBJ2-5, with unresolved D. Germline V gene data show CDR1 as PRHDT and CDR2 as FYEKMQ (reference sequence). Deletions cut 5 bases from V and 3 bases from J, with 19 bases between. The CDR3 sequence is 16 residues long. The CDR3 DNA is TGTGCCAGCAGCCCAACCCCGGGCCTTGTGGAAGAGACCCAGTACTTC. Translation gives CASSPTPGLVEETQYF. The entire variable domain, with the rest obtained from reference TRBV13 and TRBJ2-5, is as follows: AAGVIQSPRHLIKEKRETATLKCYPIPRHDTVYWYQQGPGQDPQFLISFYEKMQSDKGSIPDRFSAQQFSDYHSELNMSSLELGDSALYFCASSPTPGLVEETQYFGPGTRLLVL.

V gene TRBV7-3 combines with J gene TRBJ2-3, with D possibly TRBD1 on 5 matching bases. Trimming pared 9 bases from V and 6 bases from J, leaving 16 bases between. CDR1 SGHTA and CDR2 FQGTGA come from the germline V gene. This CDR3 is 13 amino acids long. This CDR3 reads CASKGRMSDTQYF. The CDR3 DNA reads TGTGCCAGTAAGGGGCGCATGTCCGATACGCAGTATTTT.

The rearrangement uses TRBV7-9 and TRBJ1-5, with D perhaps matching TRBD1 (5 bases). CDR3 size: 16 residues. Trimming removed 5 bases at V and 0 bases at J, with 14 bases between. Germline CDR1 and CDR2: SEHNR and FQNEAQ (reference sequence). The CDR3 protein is CASSGQLADSNQPQHF. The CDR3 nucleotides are TGTGCCAGCAGCGGACAACTTGCCGATAGCAATCAGCCCCAGCATTTT.

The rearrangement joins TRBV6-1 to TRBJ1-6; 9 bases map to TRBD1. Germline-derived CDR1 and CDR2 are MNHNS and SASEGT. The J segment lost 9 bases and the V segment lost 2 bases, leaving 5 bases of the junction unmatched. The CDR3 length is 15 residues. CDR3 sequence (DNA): TGTGCCAGCAGTGAAACAGGGGGCGTAATTTCACCCCTCCACTTT. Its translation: CASSETGGVISPLHF.

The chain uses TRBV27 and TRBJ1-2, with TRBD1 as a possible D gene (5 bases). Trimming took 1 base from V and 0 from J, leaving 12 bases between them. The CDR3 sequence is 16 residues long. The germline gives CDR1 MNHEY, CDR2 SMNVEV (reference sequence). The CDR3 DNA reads TGTGCCAGCAGTTTATGGGGCAGTGTCTCTAACTATGGCTACACCTTC. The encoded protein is CASSLWGSVSNYGYTF.

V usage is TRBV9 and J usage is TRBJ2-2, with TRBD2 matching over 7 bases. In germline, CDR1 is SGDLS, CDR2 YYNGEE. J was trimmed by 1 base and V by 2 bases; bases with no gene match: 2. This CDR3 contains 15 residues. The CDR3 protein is CASSVGTMNTGELFF. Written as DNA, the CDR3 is TGTGCCAGCAGCGTTGGGACTATGAACACCGGGGAGCTGTTTTTT.

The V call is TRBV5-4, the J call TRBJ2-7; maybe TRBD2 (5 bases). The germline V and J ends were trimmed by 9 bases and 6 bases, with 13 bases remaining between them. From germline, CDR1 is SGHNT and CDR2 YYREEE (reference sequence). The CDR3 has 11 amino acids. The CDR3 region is CATSEGSEQYF. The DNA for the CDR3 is TGTGCCACCTCGGAAGGGAGCGAGCAGTACTTC. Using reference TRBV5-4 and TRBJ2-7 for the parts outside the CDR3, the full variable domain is ETGVTQSPTHLIKTRGQQVTLRCSSQSGHNTVSWYQQALGQGPQFIFQYYREEENGRGNFPPRFSGLQFPNYSSELNVNALELDDSALYLCATSEGSEQYFGPGTRLTVT.

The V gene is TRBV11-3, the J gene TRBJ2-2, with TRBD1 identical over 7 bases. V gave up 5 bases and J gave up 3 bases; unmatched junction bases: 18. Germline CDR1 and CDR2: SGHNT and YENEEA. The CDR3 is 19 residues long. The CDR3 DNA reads TGTGCCAGCAGCCAATTAGGGGGACAGACCCTCGTGGACACCGGGGAGCTGTTTTTT. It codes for CASSQLGGQTLVDTGELFF.

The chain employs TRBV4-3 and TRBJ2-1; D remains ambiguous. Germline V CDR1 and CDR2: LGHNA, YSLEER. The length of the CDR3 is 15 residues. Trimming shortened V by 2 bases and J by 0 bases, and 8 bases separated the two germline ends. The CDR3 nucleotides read TGCGCCAGCAGCCAATCTAAGAGCTCCTACAATGAGCAGTTCTTC. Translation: CASSQSKSSYNEQFF.